The present TCR beta chain was sequenced within a study of cytomegalovirus exposure and HLA in healthy donors. Healthy bone marrow donors made up the cohort. Use of 60 Vbeta and 13 Jbeta primers characterized the PCR. Clones were read by immunoSEQ multiplex PCR, and TCRdb kept only the in-frame ones, dropping some. The sample has fewer than 250,000 clones, roughly 77% seen once. Germline values: CDR1 SQVTM, CDR2 ANQGSEA. The CDR3 totals 16 residues. The V end was cut by 3 bases, the J end by 1 base, with 16 bases between. The V call is TRBV29-1, the J call TRBJ2-1; possible D gene TRBD2, 6 bases. The clonotype comes from a male donor in good health and CMV-seropositive. The sample comprised PBMCs. The CDR3 protein is CSVDGGFVKSYNEQFF. In DNA, the CDR3 is TGCAGCGTTGATGGGGGGTTCGTGAAATCCTACAATGAGCAGTTCTTC.